This TCR beta chain was obtained from a study of tumor-infiltrating lymphocytes in primary liver carcinoma. In regard to this clonotype: Given the absence of the conserved phenylalanine or tryptophan at the CDR3 end, a read error is likely.

The source of the blood RNA was unsorted whole blood, and germline DNA was extracted as well. cDNA specific to TCR beta was made from 500 to 650 ng of total RNA, with a constant-region primer employed for priming. Slightly modified ARM-PCR with three nested multiplex PCR rounds yielded TCR beta libraries. TRBV1-TRBV30 forward primers and a C-beta reverse primer were used in the first two PCR rounds, which each ran for nine to ten cycles. From the multiplex PCR reads, TCRdb called clonotypes with MiXCR, one entry per CDR3 protein. The table has some 200,000 distinct CDR3 sequences, less than 65% seen once. Germline assignment: CDR1 SQVTM and CDR2 ANQGSEA. The CDR3 has 10 residues. Between the trimmed V and J ends, which lost 7 bases and 2 bases, there was a span of 5 bases.

The J gene is TRBJ1-1, the V gene TRBV29-1; D is ambiguous. The clonotype originates from a woman aged 55-69 years with primary liver carcinoma and hepatitis B virus infection. Sequences were obtained from peripheral blood. The CDR3 DNA reads TGCAGCGCCGCTAACACTGAAGCTTTCATT. Translation: CSAANTEAFI.